The 18 T cell receptor beta chains in this list originate from one sample, sequenced in a study of blood T cell repertoires in COVID-19. Profiling relied on immunoSEQ multiplex PCR, and the TCRdb table lists in-frame clones only, not all of them. The table records 250,000 to 350,000 clones, 70% to 90% of them present only once. The sample comprised peripheral blood. These TCRs come from a woman aged 55-75 years with acute or convalescent COVID-19.

The chain has TRBV15 and TRBJ2-2; D is possibly TRBD2 (5 bases). Germline CDR1 is LNHNV and CDR2 is YYDKDF (reference sequence). This CDR3 spans 14 amino acids. V lost 0 bases and J 5 bases, leaving 7 bases between the germline ends. CDR3 sequence: CATSRDEGTGELFF. CDR3 DNA: TGTGCCACCAGCAGAGACGAGGGAACCGGGGAGCTGTTTTTT.

This chain connects TRBV15 to TRBJ1-1; TRBD1 is a possible D gene (6 bases). Germline loops: CDR1 LNHNV, CDR2 YYDKDF (reference sequence). CDR3 length equals 13 residues. The V gene lost 0 bases and the J gene lost 4 bases, with 6 bases spanning the gap. The CDR3 region has the DNA TGTGCCACCAGCAGAGACAGGGGCACTGAAGCTTTCTTT. Translation: CATSRDRGTEAFF.

This clone was seen once. The V and J genes are TRBV6-4 and TRBJ2-7; possible D gene TRBD1, 5 bases. Trimming stripped 5 bases from V and 7 bases from J, with 18 bases between. The CDR3 runs to 14 residues. Germline CDR1 reads MRHNA; CDR2 reads SNTAGT. For the CDR3, the DNA is TGTGCCAGCAGTCTCAGGGCCCAAGCTGGTGAGCAGTACTTC. Its protein is CASSLRAQAGEQYF.

V is TRBV13 and J is TRBJ1-2, with TRBD1 matching over 8 bases. The length of the CDR3 is 16 residues. Germline trimming cut 2 bases from V and 6 bases from J; bases unmatched to any gene: 11. Germline CDR1 reads PRHDT; CDR2 reads FYEKMQ (reference sequence). CDR3 protein: CASSLPGTGLTDGYTF. In DNA form, the CDR3 reads TGTGCCAGCAGCTTACCCGGGACAGGACTGACAGATGGCTACACCTTC.

The gene calls are TRBV28 and TRBJ1-4; D possibly corresponds to TRBD1 (6 bases). The CDR3 runs 15 residues. V shed 4 bases and J shed 0 bases, with 9 bases lying between them. Germline values: CDR1 MDHEN, CDR2 SYDVKM. For the CDR3, the DNA is TGTGCCAGCAGTTCCGAGGGGGCAACTAATGAAAAACTGTTTTTT. Its protein product is CASSSEGATNEKLFF.

Points on this clone: Other DNA sequences within the sample encode an identical CDR3. The chain joins TRBV7-9 to TRBJ2-7, with 9 nucleotides matching TRBD2. Unmatched junction bases numbered 2, after V lost 6 bases and J lost 2 bases. This CDR3 is 13 amino acids long. Germline lookup yields CDR1 SEHNR and CDR2 FQNEAQ (reference sequence). The CDR3 reads CASSLAGTYEQYF. The CDR3 DNA sequence: TGTGCCAGCAGTCTAGCGGGGACCTACGAGCAGTACTTC. The whole variable domain, filled in from reference TRBV7-9 and TRBJ2-7, reads DTGVSQNPRHKITKRGQNVTFRCDPISEHNRLYWYRQTLGQGPEFLTYFQNEAQLEKSRLLSDRFSAERPKGSFSTLEIQRTEQGDSAMYLCASSLAGTYEQYFGPGTRLTVT.

This clone was seen just once. The chain combines TRBV6-2 or TRBV6-3 with TRBJ1-6; no clear D gene. V lost 4 bases and J 9 bases, leaving 16 bases between the germline ends. This CDR3 contains 15 residues. The V gene's germline CDR1 is MNHEY and CDR2 SVGEGT. The CDR3 region is CASSFPVGVGSPLHF. The DNA for the CDR3 is TGTGCCAGCAGTTTCCCCGTCGGAGTTGGTTCACCCCTCCACTTT.

The V gene is TRBV5-6, the J gene TRBJ1-3; no clear D. Trimming took 0 bases from V and 4 from J, leaving 2 bases between them. The germline V gene has CDR1 SGHDT and CDR2 YYEEEE. There are 12 residues in the CDR3. The DNA for the CDR3 is TGTGCCAGCAGCTTGGCGGGAAACACCATATATTTT. It specifies CASSLAGNTIYF.

J is TRBJ1-1 and V is TRBV13; 8 bases line up with TRBD1. There are 17 residues in the CDR3. V lost 5 bases and J lost 6; bases outside the gene matches: 17. Germline V gives CDR1 PRHDT, CDR2 FYEKMQ (reference sequence). CDR3 region: CASSPTKDRAFFSEAFF. In nucleotides, the CDR3 is TGTGCCAGCAGCCCCACCAAGGACAGGGCCTTTTTTTCTGAAGCTTTCTTT. Together with reference TRBV13 and TRBJ1-1, the CDR3 gives the full variable domain: AAGVIQSPRHLIKEKRETATLKCYPIPRHDTVYWYQQGPGQDPQFLISFYEKMQSDKGSIPDRFSAQQFSDYHSELNMSSLELGDSALYFCASSPTKDRAFFSEAFFGQGTRLTVV.

This chain joins TRBV10-2 and TRBJ2-7, with 11 bases aligning to TRBD1. The CDR3 is 13 residues long. V lost 4 bases to trimming and J lost 12 bases; unmatched junction nucleotides: 8. The germline V gene encodes CDR1 WSHSY and CDR2 SAAADI. CDR3 coding DNA: TGCGCCAGCAGTGTTTCTGGGGACAGGGGGTCGTACTTC. Translating it yields CASSVSGDRGSYF.

The chain uses TRBV19 and TRBJ1-5, with 9 bases lining up with TRBD1. The germline V gene encodes CDR1 LNHDA and CDR2 SQIVND (reference sequence). This CDR3 contains 14 residues. V shed 6 bases and J 9 bases; nucleotides not matched to a gene: 9. CDR3 in amino acids: CASSETGGLRPQHF. As DNA, the CDR3 is TGTGCCAGTAGCGAAACAGGGGGCTTACGGCCCCAGCATTTT.

J is TRBJ2-4 and V is TRBV28; the D gene is possibly TRBD1 (6 bases). Germline V gene sequence: CDR1 MDHEN, CDR2 SYDVKM. CDR3 length: 16 amino acids. Between the trimmed V and J ends, which lost 6 bases and 0 bases, there was a span of 15 bases. Here the CDR3 reads CASSLRQELAKNIQYF. DNA of the CDR3: TGTGCCAGCAGCCTAAGACAGGAACTAGCCAAAAACATTCAGTACTTC.

The gene calls are TRBV5-1 and TRBJ2-1; weak D call: TRBD1 (6 bases). The CDR3 is 15 residues long. V was cut by 3 bases and J by 8 bases, with 18 bases left in between. Germline V CDR1 and CDR2: SGHRS, YFSETQ. The DNA of the CDR3 is TGCGCCAGCAGCTCTCCGGGACATAACCTAGATGAGCAGTTCTTC. This translates into CASSSPGHNLDEQFF.

V is TRBV29-1 and J is TRBJ1-2; no clear D gene. This CDR3 spans 12 amino acids. Germline V gene lookup returns CDR1 SQVTM and CDR2 ANQGSEA. The CDR3 bases are TGCAGTCTTTGGGAGGGCCCCTATGGCTACACCTTC. It translates to CSLWEGPYGYTF.

The chain is built from TRBV7-8 and TRBJ1-4, with D unclear. Germline loops: CDR1 SGHVS, CDR2 FQNEAQ. V lost 5 bases, J lost 0 bases, and 13 bases lay in between. CDR3 length: 16 amino acids. CDR3 nucleotide sequence: TGTGCCAGCAGCCCAGGCAGCTCACCAACTAATGAAAAACTGTTTTTT. Its protein product is CASSPGSSPTNEKLFF.

This chain connects TRBV4-1 to TRBJ1-2; D possibly corresponds to TRBD1 (6 bases). This CDR3 is 16 amino acids long. V lost 4 bases and J lost 2, with 17 bases in between. Per germline, CDR1 MGHRA and CDR2 YSYEKL. CDR3 sequence reads: CASSPRNRVGNYGYTF. The CDR3 DNA is TGCGCCAGCAGCCCCAGAAACAGGGTAGGGAACTATGGCTACACCTTC.

The chain links TRBV4-2 to TRBJ2-1; 8 bases match TRBD2. V was clipped by 1 base and J by 5 bases; unmatched bases: 13. The CDR3 runs 18 residues. Germline values: CDR1 LGHNA, CDR2 YNFKEQ. The CDR3 region has the DNA TGTGCCAGCAGCCAAGGGTCTCTGGTTGGACTAGCCGACAATGAGCAGTTCTTC. Translating gives CASSQGSLVGLADNEQFF.

A single count supports this clone. The chain couples TRBV10-3 to TRBJ1-2, with a weak D call TRBD1 (6 bases). Germline V gives CDR1 ENHRY, CDR2 SYGVKD. The CDR3 extends over 15 amino acids. V gave up 3 bases and J gave up 6 bases, with 17 bases separating them. The CDR3 here is CAISDKGRGWDGYTF. The CDR3 coding sequence is TGTGCCATCAGTGATAAGGGCAGGGGATGGGATGGCTACACCTTC.